This T cell receptor beta chain derives from a study of regulatory T cells in long-lasting Graves disease. This clonotype showed up many times. Its matching antigen is unknown. Findings of the study overall: Compared with new cases, persistent Graves' patients showed reduced TCR diversity. Because few samples were included, accuracy may have been lower.

Arm-PCR of CDR3 regions and iRepertoire HTBI primers were the basis on which TCR beta libraries were built. From the multiplex PCR reads, TCRdb called clonotypes with MiXCR, one entry per CDR3 protein. There are some 430,000 distinct CDR3 sequences in the sample; around a fifth occur only once, and roughly 7.1% lies in the top ten. As for time point: persistent/refractory GD, antithyroid drugs over 5 years with positive TRAb. Generation of the TCR library employed RNA extracted from PBMCs. The TCR was taken from a female donor with Graves disease. Sequencing was performed on peripheral blood mononuclear cells (PBMCs), taken when the disease was refractory, from a patient treated with antithyroid drugs.

CDR3 residues: CASSLGDTSYGYTF. The CDR3 bases are TGCGCCAGCAGCTTGGGGGACACATCCTATGGCTACACCTTC. The rearrangement joins TRBV5-1 to TRBJ1-2; maybe TRBD1 (6 bases). Germline CDR1 SGHRS, CDR2 YFSETQ. Trimming stripped 0 bases from V and 4 bases from J, with 10 bases between. The CDR3 contains 14 residues.